This TCR beta chain was recovered during a study of cytomegalovirus exposure and HLA in healthy donors. With 60 Vbeta and 13 Jbeta primers, the PCR was carried out. Method: immunoSEQ multiplex PCR; TCRdb's copy keeps in-frame clones and lacks some. The sample holds 90,000 to 120,000 clones, roughly 70% seen once. Germline-derived CDR1 and CDR2 are LNHDA and SQIVND (reference sequence). CDR3 size: 17 residues. Trimming left V 3 bases short and J 3 bases short, with 18 bases between. This clonotype was obtained from a man in his forties in good health and CMV-seropositive. The V gene is TRBV19, the J gene TRBJ2-1; tentatively, D is TRBD1 (7 bases). The specimen was PBMCs. As DNA, the CDR3 is TGTGCCAGTAGTATTGCCCTCGACAGGGAGGTCTACAATGAGCAGTTCTTC. Translation: CASSIALDREVYNEQFF.